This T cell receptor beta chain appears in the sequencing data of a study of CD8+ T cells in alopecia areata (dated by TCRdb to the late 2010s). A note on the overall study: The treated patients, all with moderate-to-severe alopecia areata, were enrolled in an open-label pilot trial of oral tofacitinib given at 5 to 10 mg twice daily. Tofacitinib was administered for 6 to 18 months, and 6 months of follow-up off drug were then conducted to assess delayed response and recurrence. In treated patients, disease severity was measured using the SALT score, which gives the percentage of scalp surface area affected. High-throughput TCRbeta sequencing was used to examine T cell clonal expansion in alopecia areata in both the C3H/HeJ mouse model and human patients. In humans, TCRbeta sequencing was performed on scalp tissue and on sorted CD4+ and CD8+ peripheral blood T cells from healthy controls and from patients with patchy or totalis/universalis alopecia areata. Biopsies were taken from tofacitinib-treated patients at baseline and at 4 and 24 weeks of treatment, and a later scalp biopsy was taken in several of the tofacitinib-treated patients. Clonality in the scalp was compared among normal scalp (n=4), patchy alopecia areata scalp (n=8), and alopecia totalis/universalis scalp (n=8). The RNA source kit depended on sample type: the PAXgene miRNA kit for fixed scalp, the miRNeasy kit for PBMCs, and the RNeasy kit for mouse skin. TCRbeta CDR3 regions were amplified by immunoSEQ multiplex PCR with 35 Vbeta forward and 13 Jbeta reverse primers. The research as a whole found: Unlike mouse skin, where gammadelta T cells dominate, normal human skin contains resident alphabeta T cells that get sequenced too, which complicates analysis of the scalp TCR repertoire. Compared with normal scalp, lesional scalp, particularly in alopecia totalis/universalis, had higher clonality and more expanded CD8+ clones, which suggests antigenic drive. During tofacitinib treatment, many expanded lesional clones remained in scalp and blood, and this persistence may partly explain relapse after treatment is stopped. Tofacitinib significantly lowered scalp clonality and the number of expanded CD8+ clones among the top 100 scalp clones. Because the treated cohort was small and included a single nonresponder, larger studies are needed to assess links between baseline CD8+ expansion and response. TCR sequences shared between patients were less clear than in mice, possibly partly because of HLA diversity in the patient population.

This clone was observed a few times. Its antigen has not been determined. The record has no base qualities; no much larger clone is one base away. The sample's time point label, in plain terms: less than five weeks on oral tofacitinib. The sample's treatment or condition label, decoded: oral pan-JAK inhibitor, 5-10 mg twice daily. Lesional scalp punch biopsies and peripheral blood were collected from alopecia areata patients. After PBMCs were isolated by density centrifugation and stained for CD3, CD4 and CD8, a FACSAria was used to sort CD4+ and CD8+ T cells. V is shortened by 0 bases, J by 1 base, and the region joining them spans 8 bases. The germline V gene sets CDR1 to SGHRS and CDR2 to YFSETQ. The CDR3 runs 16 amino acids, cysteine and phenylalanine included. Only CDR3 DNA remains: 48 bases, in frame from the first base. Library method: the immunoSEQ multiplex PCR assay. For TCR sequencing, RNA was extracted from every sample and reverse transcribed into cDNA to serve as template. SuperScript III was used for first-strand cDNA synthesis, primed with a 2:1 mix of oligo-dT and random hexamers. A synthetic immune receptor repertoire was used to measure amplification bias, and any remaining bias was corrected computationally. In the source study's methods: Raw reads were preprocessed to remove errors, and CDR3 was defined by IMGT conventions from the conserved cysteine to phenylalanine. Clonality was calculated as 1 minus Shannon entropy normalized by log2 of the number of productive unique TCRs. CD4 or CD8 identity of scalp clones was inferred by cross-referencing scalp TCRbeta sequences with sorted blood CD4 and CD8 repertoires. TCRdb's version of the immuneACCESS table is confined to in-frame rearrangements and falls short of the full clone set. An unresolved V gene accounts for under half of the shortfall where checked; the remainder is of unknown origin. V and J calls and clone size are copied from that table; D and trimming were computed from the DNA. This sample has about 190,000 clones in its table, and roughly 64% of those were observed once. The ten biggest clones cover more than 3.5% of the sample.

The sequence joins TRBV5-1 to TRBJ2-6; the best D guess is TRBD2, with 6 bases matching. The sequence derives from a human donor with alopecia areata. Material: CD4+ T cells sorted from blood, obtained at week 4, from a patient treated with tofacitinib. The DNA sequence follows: TGCGCCAGCAGCTTGGGGGGACTGTCTGGGGCCAACGTCCTGACTTTC. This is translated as CASSLGGLSGANVLTF. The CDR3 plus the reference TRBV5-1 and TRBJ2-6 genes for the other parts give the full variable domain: KAGVTQTPRYLIKTRGQQVTLSCSPISGHRSVSWYQQTPGQGLQFLFEYFSETQRNKGNFPGRFSGRQFSNSRSEMNVSTLELGDSALYLCASSLGGLSGANVLTFGAGSRLTVL.